The 19 T cell receptor beta chains below were found in one sample sequenced in a study of cytomegalovirus exposure and HLA in healthy donors. PCR used 60 Vbeta primers and 13 Jbeta primers. Repertoires were generated with immunoSEQ multiplex PCR, while TCRdb's copy carries only in-frame clones and drops some. The sample lists approximately 150,000 clones, just under 80% occurring once. Material for sequencing was PBMCs. These receptor sequences come from a man younger than 35 in good health and CMV-seropositive.

The chain recombines TRBV7-2 with TRBJ2-1; 8 bases line up with TRBD1. The CDR3 consists of 16 residues. The junction had 10 bases not matched to a gene; V was cut back by 5 bases and J by 4 bases. The germline CDR1 and CDR2 sequences are SGHTA and FQGNSA. CDR3 region: CASSPYRDRFYNEQFF. The CDR3 DNA follows: TGTGCCAGCAGCCCGTACCGGGACAGGTTTTACAATGAGCAGTTCTTC.

The table lists this clone with a few counts. The gene calls are TRBV5-6 and TRBJ1-1, with 9 bases aligning to TRBD1. V trimming: 1 base; J trimming: 4 bases; junction bases outside the gene matches: 8. Germline CDR1 SGHDT, CDR2 YYEEEE. This CDR3 region has 16 residues. The DNA for the CDR3 is TGTGCCAGCAGCTTGTGGGTGGGGACAGGGTTCACTGAAGCTTTCTTT. Amino acid sequence: CASSLWVGTGFTEAFF. Full variable domain (outside the CDR3, taken from reference TRBV5-6 and TRBJ1-1): DAGVTQSPTHLIKTRGQQVTLRCSPKSGHDTVSWYQQALGQGPQFIFQYYEEEERQRGNFPDRFSGHQFPNYSSELNVNALLLGDSALYLCASSLWVGTGFTEAFFGQGTRLTVV.

The chain is built from TRBV6-6 and TRBJ2-1; maybe TRBD2 (6 bases). Trimming cost V 5 bases and J 4 bases, with 18 bases left between them. CDR1 and CDR2 (germline): MNHNY, SVGAGI (reference sequence). There are 16 residues in the CDR3. The CDR3: CASSRRPGRGYNEQFF. Written as DNA, the CDR3 is TGTGCCAGCAGTCGTAGACCGGGACGGGGGTACAATGAGCAGTTCTTC.

V and J are TRBV5-1 and TRBJ2-1; 7 nucleotides line up with TRBD2. V trimming: 0 bases; J trimming: 2 bases; junction bases outside the gene matches: 5. Germline V lookup: CDR1 SGHRS, CDR2 YFSETQ. The CDR3 has 16 residues. CDR3 nucleotide sequence: TGCGCCAGCAGCTTGGGCAGTGCGGGGGCCTACAATGAGCAGTTCTTC. Protein product: CASSLGSAGAYNEQFF.

This clone was found once. The V gene is TRBV15, the J gene TRBJ1-2, with a tentative D call TRBD1 (5 bases). The CDR3 spans 16 residues. Germline CDR1 LNHNV, CDR2 YYDKDF (reference sequence). V was clipped by 3 bases and J by 8 bases, with 22 bases between them. The CDR3 is CATSREPTATPRGYTF. The CDR3 DNA is TGTGCCACCAGCAGGGAGCCGACAGCGACCCCCCGGGGCTACACCTTC. Looking up the rest from reference TRBV15 and TRBJ1-2 gives the full variable domain: DAMVIQNPRYQVTQFGKPVTLSCSQTLNHNVMYWYQQKSSQAPKLLFHYYDKDFNNEADTPDNFQSRRPNTSFCFLDIRSPGLGDTAMYLCATSREPTATPRGYTFGSGTRLTVV.

This chain connects TRBV29-1 to TRBJ1-2; 7 positions match TRBD1. Unmatched junction bases numbered 9, after V lost 4 bases and J lost 7 bases. The CDR3 is made up of 13 amino acids. Germline V lookup: CDR1 SQVTM, CDR2 ANQGSEA. The CDR3 region is CSVGGGSIAGYTF. The CDR3 nucleotides are TGCAGCGTTGGAGGGGGCTCTATCGCTGGCTACACCTTC.

The chain couples TRBV19 to TRBJ1-5; no definite D call. CDR3 length equals 14 residues. The V gene lost 5 bases and the J gene lost 5 bases, with 13 bases spanning the gap. Per germline, CDR1 LNHDA and CDR2 SQIVND (reference sequence). CDR3 sequence reads: CASSPEGNYQPQHF. The CDR3, as DNA: TGTGCCAGTAGTCCCGAGGGAAACTATCAGCCCCAGCATTTT.

This chain connects TRBV6-5 to TRBJ2-2; D unclear. Germline CDR1 reads MNHEY; CDR2 reads SVGAGI. The CDR3 runs 15 residues. V dropped 4 bases and J dropped 0 bases, with 9 bases sitting between them. The CDR3 spells CASSSSFANTGELFF. The CDR3 DNA is TGTGCCAGCAGTTCTTCCTTCGCGAACACCGGGGAGCTGTTTTTT.

The J gene is TRBJ1-2, the V gene TRBV7-2, with D unclear. The V gene lost 3 bases and the J gene lost 6 bases, with 5 bases spanning the gap. Per germline, CDR1 SGHTA and CDR2 FQGNSA. CDR3 length: 11 amino acids. The CDR3 nucleotides are TGTGCCAGCAGCTTGGGCGATGGCTACACCTTC. This codes for CASSLGDGYTF.

This clone appeared a few times. This chain uses TRBV5-6 with TRBJ1-2, with D perhaps TRBD1 (6 bases). Looked up from germline, CDR1 is SGHDT and CDR2 is YYEEEE. The V end was cut by 0 bases, the J end by 8 bases, with 26 bases between. CDR3 size: 18 residues. The CDR3 region is CASSLGTRGWGMSYGYTF. DNA for the CDR3: TGTGCCAGCAGCTTGGGGACCAGGGGCTGGGGTATGTCCTACGGCTACACCTTC.

The gene calls are TRBV6-1 and TRBJ2-4, with D possibly matching TRBD1 (6 bases). This CDR3 has 15 residues. V was pared by 3 bases and J by 2 bases, with 11 bases between. CDR1 is MNHNS, CDR2 SASEGT, per germline. The CDR3 is CASSDSRGTKNIQYF. The CDR3 DNA sequence: TGTGCCAGCAGTGATTCCAGGGGAACCAAAAACATTCAGTACTTC.

This clone was detected only a few times. The chain carries TRBV7-2 and TRBJ1-4; D remains unclear. CDR1 SGHTA and CDR2 FQGNSA come from the germline V gene. The CDR3 is 13 residues long. V lost 1 base to trimming and J lost 8 bases, with 8 bases between them. The CDR3 sequence is CASSLGAGEKLFF. DNA for the CDR3: TGTGCCAGCAGCTTAGGGGCCGGCGAAAAACTGTTTTTT.

The chain is built from TRBV7-2 and TRBJ2-3; possibly TRBD2 for D (6 bases). Per the germline V gene, CDR1 is SGHTA and CDR2 is FQGNSA. The V gene lost 1 base and the J gene lost 6 bases, with 14 bases spanning the gap. The length of the CDR3 is 15 residues. Here the CDR3 reads CASSLVSGYYDTQYF. The CDR3 bases are TGTGCCAGCAGCTTAGTCAGCGGGTACTACGATACGCAGTATTTT.

This rearrangement joins TRBV4-3 to TRBJ2-5; a weak D match, TRBD1 (5 bases). V was shortened by 0 bases and J by 5 bases, with 10 bases between the two germline ends. There are 14 residues in the CDR3. Germline values: CDR1 LGHNA, CDR2 YSLEER. The CDR3 nucleotides are TGCGCCAGCAGCCAAGATAAGGGGATGGAGACCCAGTACTTC. This sequence encodes CASSQDKGMETQYF.

Only a few counts were recorded for this clone. V and J are TRBV6-1 and TRBJ2-7; possibly TRBD1 for D (5 bases). Germline-derived CDR1 and CDR2 are MNHNS and SASEGT. V was pared by 0 bases and J by 5 bases, with 8 bases between. CDR3 length: 13 residues. DNA for the CDR3: TGTGCCAGCAGTGAAGCGCAGGGCGACGAGCAGTACTTC. Amino acids: CASSEAQGDEQYF.

This chain connects TRBV5-4 to TRBJ1-1, with TRBD1 matching 9 bases. The CDR3 has 15 residues. In germline, CDR1 is SGHNT, CDR2 YYREEE (reference sequence). The trim removed 5 bases at V and 4 bases at J, leaving 9 bases unmatched. The CDR3 sequence: CASRADRGVATEAFF. DNA of the CDR3: TGTGCCAGCAGAGCAGACAGGGGGGTTGCCACTGAAGCTTTCTTT.

The CDR3 nucleotides read TGCGCCAGCAGCTTTCGCTCACAGGGAAAAACTGAAGCTTTCTTT. Translation gives CASSFRSQGKTEAFF. This chain uses TRBV5-1 with TRBJ1-1, with a possible D match to TRBD1 (6 bases). Germline lookup yields CDR1 SGHRS and CDR2 YFSETQ. This CDR3 is 15 amino acids long. V was shortened by 2 bases and J by 5 bases, with 16 bases between the two germline ends.

The chain carries TRBV7-9 and TRBJ2-1, with 8 bases aligning to TRBD2. The CDR3 loop spans 17 amino acids. The V gene's germline CDR1 is SEHNR and CDR2 FQNEAQ (reference sequence). The junction had 13 bases not matched to a gene; V was cut back by 3 bases and J by 6 bases. In nucleotides, the CDR3 is TGTGCCAGCAGCTTTCCGGGACTAGTGGGGGGGCGCAATGAGCAGTTCTTC. Amino acids: CASSFPGLVGGRNEQFF.

The rearrangement joins TRBV7-6 to TRBJ2-7, with 7 bases matching TRBD2. In germline, CDR1 is SGHVS, CDR2 FNYEAQ. The CDR3 has 14 amino acids. The V gene end was trimmed by 5 bases and the J gene end by 1 base; junction bases not matched to a gene: 5. This CDR3 is CASSASRESYEQYF. DNA for the CDR3: TGTGCCAGCAGCGCATCGCGGGAGTCCTACGAGCAGTACTTC.